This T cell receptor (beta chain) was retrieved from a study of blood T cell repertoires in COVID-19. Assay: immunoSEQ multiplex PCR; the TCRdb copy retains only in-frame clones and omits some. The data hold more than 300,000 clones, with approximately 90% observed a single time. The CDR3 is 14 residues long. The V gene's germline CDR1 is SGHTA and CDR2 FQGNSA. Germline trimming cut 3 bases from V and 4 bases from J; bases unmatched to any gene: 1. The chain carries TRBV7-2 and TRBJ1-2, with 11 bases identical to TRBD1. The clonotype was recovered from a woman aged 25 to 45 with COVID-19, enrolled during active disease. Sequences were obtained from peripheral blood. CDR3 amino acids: CASSLDRGPYGYTF. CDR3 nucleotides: TGTGCCAGCAGCTTGGACAGGGGGCCCTATGGCTACACCTTC.